This record covers a single TCR beta chain. This sample was included in a study of OX40 agonist ivuxolimab in advanced cancers. Study as a whole: Two patients with cutaneous melanoma and one with hepatocellular carcinoma, three in total, showed partial responses.

Libraries were prepared by immunoSEQ multiplex PCR; TCRdb keeps only in-frame clonotypes and omits some of them. Of about 22,000 clones in the sample, over 65% were seen once. This CDR3 is built from 15 residues. V shed 2 bases, J shed 5 bases, and the junction held 5 bases outside the gene matches. CDR1 SGHNT and CDR2 YYREEE come from the germline V gene (reference sequence). The chain carries TRBV5-4 and TRBJ2-1; 9 nucleotides match TRBD2. The sample consisted of CD4+ or CD8+ T cells sorted from blood, taken in a trial of the OX40 agonist ivuxolimab. This TCR derives from an adult with an advanced solid tumor such as melanoma, head and neck, liver or kidney cancer. The chain's CDR3 is CASSLVAGANNEQFF. For the CDR3, the DNA is TGTGCCAGCAGCTTAGTAGCGGGAGCCAACAATGAGCAGTTCTTC.